This TCR beta chain is drawn from a study of radiotherapy plus CTLA-4 blockade in lung cancer. Study in general: Approximately 18% of patients responded objectively, and about 30% achieved disease control. General study results and limits: Some TCR clones had been derived from tumors. These clones expanded in peripheral blood after radiotherapy plus ipilimumab.

Concerning this clone itself: The antigen is unknown.

Generated by immunoSEQ multiplex PCR, the TCRdb table keeps only in-frame clones and is missing some. Seen here are some 30,000 clones, around 85% observed once, and the top ten hold about 7.3%. The sequencing used peripheral blood, collected from a patient treated with radiotherapy plus ipilimumab. This sequence originates from a human donor with non-small cell lung cancer who had stable disease on radiotherapy plus ipilimumab.

The CDR3: CASSLEGPTEAFF. In DNA form, the CDR3 reads TGCGCCAGCAGCTTGGAAGGCCCCACTGAAGCTTTCTTT. The genes are TRBV5-1 and TRBJ1-1, with D uncertain. Trimming took off 0 bases at V and 4 bases at J, with 7 bases between the two ends. The CDR3 is made up of 13 amino acids. Looked up from germline, CDR1 is SGHRS and CDR2 is YFSETQ.